The present T cell receptor (beta chain) was sequenced within a study of blood T cells in healthy people across ages. About the research overall: Per two T cells, about one barcoded beta molecule was captured through template switching.

Every sample had a minimum of 6.5 million PBMCs isolated. General study findings and limits: Unsorted PBMC input precluded a conclusive naive versus antigen-experienced comparison.

It was with a sample-barcoded 5' primer and a J-beta primer mix that a second PCR of about 7 to 12 cycles was run. TCRdb passed the 5' RACE reads through MiXCR, listing each CDR3 protein once. Of over a million distinct CDR3 sequences listed, about 45% are singletons. CDR3 length: 18 residues. Germline trimming cut 5 bases from V and 5 bases from J; bases unmatched to any gene: 17. CDR1 is MDHEN and CDR2 is SYDVKM in the germline V gene. This clonotype was seen a handful of times. Its target is unknown. Sequencing used blood. The chain employs TRBV28 and TRBJ1-5; 8 bases map to TRBD1. This TCR came from a woman younger than 30 in good health. CDR3 DNA sequence: TGTGCCAGCAGTCTCCTACCCAGGGGGCCCTCAGTCGATCAGCCCCAGCATTTT. Translation: CASSLLPRGPSVDQPQHF.